Presented here are 21 T cell receptor beta chains from one specimen sequenced in a study of Ad26.COV2.S vaccination and SARS-CoV-2 variants. Treatment specified: around 19 received Ad26.COV2.S at low or high dose, single or two shots; 5 received placebo; per-sample allocation not given. On day 63 after the first injection, vaccine and placebo recipients gave samples. Profiled with immunoSEQ multiplex PCR; TCRdb holds only in-frame clones, not every one. The repertoire holds around 500,000 clones, with about nine tenths as singletons. Specimen: peripheral blood, collected in a trial of Ad26.COV2.S vaccine versus placebo. The receptors come from a person between 18 and 59 years old who received the Ad26.COV2.S COVID-19 vaccine or a placebo.

V and J are TRBV6-5 and TRBJ1-6; maybe TRBD1 (6 bases). The CDR3 totals 16 residues. CDR1 MNHEY and CDR2 SVGAGI come from the germline V gene. The V end lost 2 bases, the J end lost 6 bases, and 14 bases lay between the germline ends. The CDR3 DNA reads TGTGCCAGCAGTTACGGAGTCGGGACAAGTAATTCACCCCTCCACTTT. Encoded protein: CASSYGVGTSNSPLHF.

This clone has just a few counts. The V gene is TRBV27, the J gene TRBJ2-7, with 8 bases matching TRBD1. V shed 5 bases and J 6 bases; nucleotides not matched to a gene: 12. Germline CDR1 and CDR2: MNHEY and SMNVEV (reference sequence). This CDR3 contains 15 residues. For the CDR3, the DNA is TGTGCCAGCAGTCCCCGCGAGGACAGGGTGGGCGAGCAGTACTTC. The encoded protein is CASSPREDRVGEQYF.

The V gene is TRBV27, the J gene TRBJ2-2; TRBD2 matches 12 bases. Unmatched junction bases numbered 6, after V lost 1 base and J lost 6 bases. Germline loops: CDR1 MNHEY, CDR2 SMNVEV (reference sequence). There are 17 residues in the CDR3. The CDR3 sequence: CASSLFGLAGSPGELFF. CDR3 nucleotides: TGTGCCAGCAGTTTATTCGGACTAGCGGGGAGCCCCGGGGAGCTGTTTTTT.

In this sample, this clone turned up once. The V and J genes are TRBV11-3 and TRBJ1-2; TRBD1 is a possible D gene (5 bases). Per the germline V gene, CDR1 is SGHNT and CDR2 is YENEEA. This CDR3 is 13 amino acids long. Trimming pared 5 bases from V and 4 bases from J, leaving 11 bases between. The CDR3 nucleotides are TGTGCCAGCAGCCCGGGGCCGGGCTATGGCTACACCTTC. Protein: CASSPGPGYGYTF.

V gene TRBV19 combines with J gene TRBJ2-7; tentatively, D is TRBD1 (7 bases). CDR1 is LNHDA and CDR2 is SQIVND in the germline V gene (reference sequence). With 5 bases removed from V and 4 bases from J, the gap between germline ends came to 12 bases. The CDR3 spans 13 residues. DNA for the CDR3: TGTGCCAGTAGTGCCCAGGGGGGTTACGAGCAGTACTTC. It yields the protein CASSAQGGYEQYF.

The chain has TRBV6-5 and TRBJ1-1; 7 nucleotides line up with TRBD1. With V trimmed by 6 bases and J by 2 bases, 9 bases remained unmatched. Germline lookup yields CDR1 MNHEY and CDR2 SVGAGI. The CDR3 has 15 amino acids. This chain's CDR3 is CASRYEGGGNTEAFF. The CDR3 nucleotides are TGTGCCAGCAGATACGAAGGGGGCGGAAACACTGAAGCTTTCTTT.

V usage is TRBV11-3 and J usage is TRBJ2-2; 14 bases map to TRBD2. The CDR3 loop spans 17 amino acids. The germline CDR1 and CDR2 sequences are SGHNT and YENEEA. After removal of 4 bases from V and 1 base from J, the junction contained 2 bases not matched to a gene. CDR3 sequence (DNA): TGTGCCAGCAGCTCTGGACTAGCGGGGGGGAACACCGGGGAGCTGTTTTTT. It encodes CASSSGLAGGNTGELFF.

The genes are TRBV13 and TRBJ1-2; TRBD1 agrees at 7 bases. The CDR3 has 13 residues. V lost 5 bases and J lost 8; bases outside the gene matches: 8. Germline assignment: CDR1 PRHDT and CDR2 FYEKMQ (reference sequence). CDR3 coding DNA: TGTGCCAGCAGCCGAAGACAGGGACACGGCTACACCTTC. The encoded protein is CASSRRQGHGYTF.

The chain is built from TRBV11-2 and TRBJ2-7; D is unclear. The CDR3 loop spans 15 amino acids. V lost 4 bases and J lost 1, with 14 bases in between. CDR1 and CDR2 (germline): SGHAT, FQNNGV. Written as DNA, the CDR3 is TGTGCCAGCAGCTCTCCCCAGGACGGGTCCTACGAGCAGTACTTC. As protein: CASSSPQDGSYEQYF.

The chain recombines TRBV6-5 with TRBJ1-1; no clear D. Per the germline V gene, CDR1 is MNHEY and CDR2 is SVGAGI. Trimming removed 0 bases from V and 0 bases from J, with 8 bases in between. This CDR3 region has 15 residues. CDR3 residues: CASSYSILLNTEAFF. DNA for the CDR3: TGTGCCAGCAGTTACTCGATACTGCTGAACACTGAAGCTTTCTTT.

The chain recombines TRBV5-5 with TRBJ1-4; D unresolved. The CDR3 is 12 amino acids. Trimming took 5 bases from V and 7 from J, leaving 9 bases between them. CDR1 and CDR2 from the germline V gene are SGHKS and YYEKEE (reference sequence). The CDR3 region is CASRAGAEKLFF. The CDR3 DNA reads TGTGCCAGCAGGGCAGGAGCTGAAAAACTGTTTTTT.

The chain uses TRBV6-5 and TRBJ1-1; no reliable D call. V gave up 2 bases and J gave up 0 bases, with 13 bases separating them. Per the germline V gene, CDR1 is MNHEY and CDR2 is SVGAGI. The CDR3 has 16 amino acids. The CDR3 nucleotides read TGTGCCAGCAGTTACCTACCTAGACGGTTGAACACTGAAGCTTTCTTT. Its protein product is CASSYLPRRLNTEAFF.

The chain uses TRBV6-1 and TRBJ2-1; D not certain. Trimming cost V 3 bases and J 2 bases, with 5 bases left between them. This CDR3 is 13 amino acids long. CDR1 and CDR2 (germline): MNHNS, SASEGT. The CDR3 DNA follows: TGTGCCAGCAGTGATTACCCCTACAATGAGCAGTTCTTC. Translating gives CASSDYPYNEQFF.

The chain links TRBV3-1 (or the pseudogene TRBV3-2) to TRBJ1-2; D unclear. Trimming took 4 bases from V and 0 from J, leaving 9 bases between them. Germline V CDR1 and CDR2: LGHDT, YNNKEL (reference sequence). CDR3 size: 14 residues. The CDR3 DNA reads as TGTGCCAGCAGCCGCAATCGAGCTAACTATGGCTACACCTTC. Translated, it gives CASSRNRANYGYTF.

The chain couples TRBV7-9 to TRBJ2-7; D possibly corresponds to TRBD1 (5 bases). From germline, CDR1 is SEHNR and CDR2 FQNEAQ (reference sequence). The CDR3 totals 13 residues. Trimming stripped 5 bases from V and 3 bases from J, with 11 bases between. The CDR3 region has the DNA TGTGCCAGCAGCCGACAGAGTGTCTACGAGCAGTACTTC. Its translation is CASSRQSVYEQYF.

The rearrangement links TRBV4-2 to TRBJ2-7; tentative D call: TRBD2 (6 bases). Germline V gene data show CDR1 as LGHNA and CDR2 as YNFKEQ. The V end lost 7 bases, the J end lost 2 bases, and 15 bases lay between the germline ends. CDR3 length: 14 amino acids. As DNA, the CDR3 is TGTGCCAGCAACCCGGGACTGGATACCTACGAGCAGTACTTC. Its translation: CASNPGLDTYEQYF.

This clone was found a few times. The chain employs TRBV6-1 and TRBJ1-1; D perhaps matches TRBD1 (5 bases). V shed 2 bases and J shed 3 bases, with 10 bases lying between them. Germline CDR1 is MNHNS and CDR2 is SASEGT. This CDR3 comprises 14 residues. This CDR3 reads CASSESGTYTEAFF. CDR3 sequence (DNA): TGTGCCAGCAGTGAATCAGGGACCTACACTGAAGCTTTCTTT.

CDR3 sequence reads: CASSSGYTLHF. The CDR3 bases are TGTGCCAGCAGTTCTGGTTATACCCTCCACTTT. The rearrangement uses TRBV28 and TRBJ1-6; D is unresolved. Germline CDR1 and CDR2: MDHEN and SYDVKM. This CDR3 spans 11 amino acids. V was cut by 4 bases and J by 14 bases, with 9 bases left in between.

The genes are TRBV28 and TRBJ1-1, with 10 nucleotides matching TRBD1. This CDR3 has 15 amino acids. Germline V gene data show CDR1 as MDHEN and CDR2 as SYDVKM. J gave up 8 bases and V 3 bases, and 9 bases lay outside the gene matches. The CDR3: CASSLPGQGWREAFF. Here the CDR3 DNA reads TGTGCCAGCAGTTTGCCGGGACAGGGGTGGAGAGAAGCTTTCTTT. The variable domain in full, with the rest retrieved from reference TRBV28 and TRBJ1-1, is DVKVTQSSRYLVKRTGEKVFLECVQDMDHENMFWYRQDPGLGLRLIYFSYDVKMKEKGDIPEGYSVSREKKERFSLILESASTNQTSMYLCASSLPGQGWREAFFGQGTRLTVV.

The rearrangement joins TRBV5-4 to TRBJ1-2; maybe TRBD1 (6 bases). Germline V gene lookup returns CDR1 SGHNT and CDR2 YYREEE (reference sequence). This CDR3 is built from 14 residues. Trimming left V 3 bases short and J 4 bases short, with 13 bases between. CDR3 residues: CASSSRDKGYGYTF. CDR3 sequence (DNA): TGTGCCAGCAGCTCCAGGGACAAGGGCTATGGCTACACCTTC.

This clone was counted once. The V gene is TRBV3-1 (or the pseudogene TRBV3-2), the J gene TRBJ1-1; TRBD1 might be the D (6 bases). The germline gives CDR1 LGHDT, CDR2 YNNKEL (reference sequence). Between the trimmed V and J ends, which lost 4 bases and 5 bases, there was a span of 8 bases. The CDR3 has 12 amino acids. CDR3 region: CASSRGTTEAFF. The DNA of the CDR3 is TGTGCCAGCAGCCGCGGGACAACTGAAGCTTTCTTT.